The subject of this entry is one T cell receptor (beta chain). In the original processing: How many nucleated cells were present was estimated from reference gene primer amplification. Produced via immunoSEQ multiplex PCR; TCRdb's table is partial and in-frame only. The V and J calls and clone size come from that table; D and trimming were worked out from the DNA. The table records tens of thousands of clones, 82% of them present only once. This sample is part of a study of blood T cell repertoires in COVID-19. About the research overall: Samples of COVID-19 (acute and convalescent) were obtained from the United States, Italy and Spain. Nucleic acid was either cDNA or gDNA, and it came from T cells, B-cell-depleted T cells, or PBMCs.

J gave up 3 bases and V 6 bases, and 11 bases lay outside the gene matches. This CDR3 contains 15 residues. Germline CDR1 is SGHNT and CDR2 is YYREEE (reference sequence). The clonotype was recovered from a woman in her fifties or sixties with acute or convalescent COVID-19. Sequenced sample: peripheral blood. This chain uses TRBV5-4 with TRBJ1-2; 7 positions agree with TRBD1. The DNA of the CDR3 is TGTGCCAGCACCATGACAGGGCGAGCCGACTATGGCTACACCTTC. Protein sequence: CASTMTGRADYGYTF.